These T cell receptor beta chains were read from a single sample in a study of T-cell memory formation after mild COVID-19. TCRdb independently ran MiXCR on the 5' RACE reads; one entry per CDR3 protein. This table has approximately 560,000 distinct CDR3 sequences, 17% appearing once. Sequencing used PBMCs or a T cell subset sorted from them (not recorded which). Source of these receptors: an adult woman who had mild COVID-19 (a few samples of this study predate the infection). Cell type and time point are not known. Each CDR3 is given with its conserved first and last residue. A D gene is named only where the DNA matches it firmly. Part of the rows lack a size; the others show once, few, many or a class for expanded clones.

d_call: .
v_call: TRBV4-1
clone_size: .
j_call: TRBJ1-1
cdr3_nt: TGCGCCAGCAGCCAAGCCAGGGCCGGGGTGGGGACCACTGAAGCTTTCTTT
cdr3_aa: CASSQARAGVGTTEAFF

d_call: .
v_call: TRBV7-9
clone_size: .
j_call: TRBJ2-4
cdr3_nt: TGTGCCAGCAGCAGGGCGGCCAAAAACATTCAGTACTTC
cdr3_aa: CASSRAAKNIQYF

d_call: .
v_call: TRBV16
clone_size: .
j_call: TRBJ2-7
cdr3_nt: TGTGCCAGCAGCCAAAGGAGGGGTACCTACGAGCAGTACTTC
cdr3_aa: CASSQRRGTYEQYF

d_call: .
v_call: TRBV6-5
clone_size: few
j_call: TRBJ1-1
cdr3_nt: TGTGCCAGCAGTTACTCGGGCTGGGCCCGGGGAGCTTTCTTT
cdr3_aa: CASSYSGWARGAFF

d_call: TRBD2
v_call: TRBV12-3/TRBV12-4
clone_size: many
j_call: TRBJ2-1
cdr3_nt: TGTGCCAGCAGTTCGGGCGGGAGGGCCATGAATGAGCAGTTCTTC
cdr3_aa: CASSSGGRAMNEQFF

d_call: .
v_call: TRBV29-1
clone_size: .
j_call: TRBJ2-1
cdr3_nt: TGCAGCGTTGGTGGGGGATCCTACAATGAGCAGTTCTTC
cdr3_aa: CSVGGGSYNEQFF

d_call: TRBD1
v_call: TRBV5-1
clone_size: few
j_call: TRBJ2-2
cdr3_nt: TGCGCCAGCCGGGACAGCGCCGCGAACACCGGGGAGCTGTTTTTT
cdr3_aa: CASRDSAANTGELFF

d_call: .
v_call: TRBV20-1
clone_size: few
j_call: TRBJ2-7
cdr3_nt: TGCAGTGCTAGAGATCAGACAACCTACGAGCAGTACTTC
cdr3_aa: CSARDQTTYEQYF

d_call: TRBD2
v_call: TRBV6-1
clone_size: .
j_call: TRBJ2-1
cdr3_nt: TGTGCCAGCAGTGTGACTAGCGGGGGGGCCTACGATGAGCAGTTCTTC
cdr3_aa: CASSVTSGGAYDEQFF

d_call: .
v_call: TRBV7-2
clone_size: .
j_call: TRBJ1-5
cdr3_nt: TGTGCCAGCAGCCAATCGGGGGGCAATCAGCCCCAGCATTTT
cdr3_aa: CASSQSGGNQPQHF

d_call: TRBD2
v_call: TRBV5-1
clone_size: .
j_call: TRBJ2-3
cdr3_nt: TGCGCCAGCAGCTTGGGAGTAGCGGGAGGAATCGGAGATACGCAGTATTTT
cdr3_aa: CASSLGVAGGIGDTQYF

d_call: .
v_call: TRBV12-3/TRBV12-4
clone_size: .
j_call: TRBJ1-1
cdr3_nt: TGTGCCAGCACTCAAAGGGACACCCCAGAGAACACTGAAGCTTTCTTT
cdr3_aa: CASTQRDTPENTEAFF

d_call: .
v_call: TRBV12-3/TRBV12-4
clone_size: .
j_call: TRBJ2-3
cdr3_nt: TGTGCCAGCAGTTTAATGGGGGGCACAGATACGCAGTATTTT
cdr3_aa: CASSLMGGTDTQYF